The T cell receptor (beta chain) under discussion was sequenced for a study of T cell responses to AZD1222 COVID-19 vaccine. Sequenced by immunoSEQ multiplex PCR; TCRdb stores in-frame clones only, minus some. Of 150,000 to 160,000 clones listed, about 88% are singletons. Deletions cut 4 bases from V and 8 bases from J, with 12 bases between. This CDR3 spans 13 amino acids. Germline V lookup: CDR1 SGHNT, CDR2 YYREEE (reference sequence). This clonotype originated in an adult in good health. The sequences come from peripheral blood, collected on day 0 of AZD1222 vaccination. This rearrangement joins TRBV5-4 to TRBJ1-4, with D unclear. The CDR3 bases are TGTGCCAGCAGCCCGGGAAAAAGGGAAAAACTGTTTTTT. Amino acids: CASSPGKREKLFF.